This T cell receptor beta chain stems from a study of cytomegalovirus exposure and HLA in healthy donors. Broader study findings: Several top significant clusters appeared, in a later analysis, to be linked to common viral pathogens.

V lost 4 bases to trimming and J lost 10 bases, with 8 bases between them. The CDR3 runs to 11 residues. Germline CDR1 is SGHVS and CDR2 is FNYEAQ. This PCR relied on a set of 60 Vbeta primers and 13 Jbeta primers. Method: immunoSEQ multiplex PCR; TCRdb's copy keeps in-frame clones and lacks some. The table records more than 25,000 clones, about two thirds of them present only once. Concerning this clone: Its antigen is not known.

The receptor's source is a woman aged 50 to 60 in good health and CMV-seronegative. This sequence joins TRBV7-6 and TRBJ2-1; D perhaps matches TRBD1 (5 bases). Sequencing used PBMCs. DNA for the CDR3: TGTGCCAGCAGCTCAGACAGCGAGCAGTTCTTC. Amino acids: CASSSDSEQFF.